The 4 T cell receptor beta chains below all came from one sample that was sequenced in a study of cytomegalovirus exposure and HLA in healthy donors. Amplification used 60 Vbeta primers and 13 Jbeta primers. Method: immunoSEQ multiplex PCR; TCRdb's copy keeps in-frame clones and lacks some. The sample lists under 100,000 clones, more than 65% seen once, with approximately 8.4% in the top ten. Sequenced input: PBMCs. These receptors all stem from a human donor in good health.

This chain connects TRBV7-2 to TRBJ2-5, with 12 bases matching TRBD2. The V segment lost 5 bases and the J segment 3 bases; nucleotides outside the gene matches: 1. In germline, CDR1 is SGHTA, CDR2 FQGNSA. The CDR3 length is 14 residues. CDR3 nucleotide sequence: TGTGCCAGCAGCCGACTAGCGGGAGAAGAGACCCAGTACTTC. Translated: CASSRLAGEETQYF.

The V gene is TRBV11-2, the J gene TRBJ2-3; 7 nucleotides match TRBD1. With V trimmed by 1 base and J by 2 bases, 6 bases remained unmatched. The CDR3 totals 16 residues. In germline, CDR1 is SGHAT, CDR2 FQNNGV. Written as DNA, the CDR3 is TGTGCCAGCAGCTTAGGGGGACAGACTTTCACAGATACGCAGTATTTT. Its translation: CASSLGGQTFTDTQYF.

The J gene is TRBJ2-5, the V gene TRBV5-4; maybe TRBD2 (5 bases). This CDR3 is built from 15 residues. The V gene's germline CDR1 is SGHNT and CDR2 YYREEE (reference sequence). V lost 1 base, J lost 3 bases, and 13 bases lay in between. The CDR3 nucleotides are TGTGCCAGCAGCTTGAAGGAGGCCGGTAAAGAGACCCAGTACTTC. Residues: CASSLKEAGKETQYF.

CDR3: CASSWPARGIGYTF. The CDR3 region has the DNA TGCGCCAGCAGCTGGCCCGCCAGGGGGATTGGCTACACCTTC. The rearrangement links TRBV5-1 to TRBJ1-2; TRBD1 matches at 7 bases. Germline lookup yields CDR1 SGHRS and CDR2 YFSETQ. Trimming removed 3 bases from V and 7 bases from J; junction bases left unmatched: 9. There are 14 residues in the CDR3.